Listed here are 2 T cell receptor beta chains from one sample, sequenced in a study of CD8+ T cells in alopecia areata. The sequencing template was cDNA reverse transcribed from extracted RNA. The assay was immunoSEQ multiplex PCR, and TCRdb's table has in-frame clones only and misses some. The sample has 110,000 to 150,000 clones, 45% to 60% seen once. The sample here was CD4+ T cells sorted from blood, taken at week 0. These receptor sequences come from a human donor with alopecia areata.

In its sample, this clone was seen once. The chain joins TRBV7-9 to TRBJ2-7, with 11 positions matching TRBD2. The length of the CDR3 is 15 residues. CDR1 is SEHNR, CDR2 FQNEAQ, per germline (reference sequence). Trimming removed 4 bases from V and 2 bases from J; junction bases left unmatched: 4. The CDR3 reads CASSYGTSGPYEQYF. DNA of the CDR3: TGTGCCAGCAGCTACGGGACTAGCGGACCCTACGAGCAGTACTTC.

There are a few counts of this clone. V is TRBV30 and J is TRBJ2-7; TRBD1 agrees at 10 bases. The ends lost 3 bases at V and 3 bases at J; junction bases unmatched: 8. The germline V gene encodes CDR1 GTSNPN and CDR2 SVGIG (reference sequence). CDR3 length equals 15 residues. The CDR3 nucleotides are TGTGCCTGGAGGGACCTCGGGACAGGGGACTACGAGCAGTACTTC. Amino acid sequence: CAWRDLGTGDYEQYF.